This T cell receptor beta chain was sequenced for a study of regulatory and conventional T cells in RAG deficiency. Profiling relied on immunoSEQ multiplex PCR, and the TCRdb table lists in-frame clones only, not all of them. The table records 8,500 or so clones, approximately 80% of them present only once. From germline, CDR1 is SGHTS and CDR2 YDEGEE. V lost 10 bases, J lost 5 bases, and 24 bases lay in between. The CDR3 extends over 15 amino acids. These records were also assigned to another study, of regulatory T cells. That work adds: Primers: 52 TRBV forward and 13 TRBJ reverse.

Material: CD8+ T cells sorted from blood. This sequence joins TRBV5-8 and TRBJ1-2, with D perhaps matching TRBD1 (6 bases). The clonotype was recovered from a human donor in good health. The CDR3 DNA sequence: TGTGCCGGGAGGGTCAGGGGCATAGAGCTATATGGCTACACCTTC. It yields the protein CAGRVRGIELYGYTF.